This TCR beta chain was identified in a study of shared clonotypes between healthy human individuals. Sequencing used immunoSEQ multiplex PCR; TCRdb keeps in-frame clones, though not all of them. The repertoire includes hundreds of thousands of clones, roughly 70% of them detected once, and over 1.5% sits in the top ten. Germline lookup yields CDR1 SGHRS and CDR2 YFSETQ. V trimming: 4 bases; J trimming: 4 bases; junction bases outside the gene matches: 4. The CDR3 covers 15 residues. This clone has just a few counts. Other nucleotide sequences in the sample specify the same CDR3. The sequencing sample was made of memory CD4+ T cells sorted from blood. Documented subset: CD45RA-negative fraction. The sequence was obtained from a young woman in good health. J is TRBJ2-1 and V is TRBV5-1; 11 bases are shared with TRBD2. The CDR3 region is CASSPGTSGYNEQFF. The CDR3 bases are TGCGCCAGCAGCCCCGGGACTAGCGGATACAATGAGCAGTTCTTC.